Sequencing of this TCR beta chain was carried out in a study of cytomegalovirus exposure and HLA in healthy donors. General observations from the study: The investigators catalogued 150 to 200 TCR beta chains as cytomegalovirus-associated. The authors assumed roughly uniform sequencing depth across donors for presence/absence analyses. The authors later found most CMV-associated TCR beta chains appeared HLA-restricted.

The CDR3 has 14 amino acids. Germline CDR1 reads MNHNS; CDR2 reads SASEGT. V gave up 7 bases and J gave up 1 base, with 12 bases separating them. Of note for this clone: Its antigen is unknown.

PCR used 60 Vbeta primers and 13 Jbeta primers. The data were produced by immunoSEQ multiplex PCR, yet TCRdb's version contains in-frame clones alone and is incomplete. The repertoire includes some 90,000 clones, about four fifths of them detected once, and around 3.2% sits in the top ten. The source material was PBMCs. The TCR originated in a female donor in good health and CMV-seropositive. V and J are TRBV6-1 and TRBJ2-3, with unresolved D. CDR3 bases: TGTGCCAGCAAAATTTCAGGTGGCACAGATACGCAGTATTTT. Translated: CASKISGGTDTQYF.